The clone carrying this T cell receptor (beta chain) was counted ten times or more. This sample was included in a study of T cell repertoires in cytomegalovirus infection. Study-level information: Carrying CMV and the relevant HLA type showed in public TCR beta signatures.

From the reads, TCRdb called clonotypes with MiXCR, one entry per CDR3 protein. In the table there are roughly 320,000 distinct CDR3 sequences, roughly 9.3% of which are singletons. The V and J ends lost 2 bases and 3 bases, in that order; junction bases with no gene match: 8. Per the germline V gene, CDR1 is MNHNY and CDR2 is SVGAGI (reference sequence). This CDR3 is 17 amino acids long. Specimen: PBMCs. This clonotype was obtained from a human donor in good health (CMV status not recorded). Some clones in this sample may be carry-over from other donors' samples. The chain joins TRBV6-6 to TRBJ2-3; the match to TRBD2 covers 10 bases. The chain's CDR3 is CASSYGGSGGGTDTQYF. DNA of the CDR3: TGTGCCAGCAGTTACGGGGGGAGCGGGGGGGGAACAGATACGCAGTATTTT.